The 19 T cell receptor beta chains in this list originate from one sample, sequenced in a study of regulatory T cells in long-lasting Graves disease. As to time point: persistent/refractory GD, antithyroid drugs over 5 years with positive TRAb. The authors made the TCR library using RNA they extracted from PBMCs. TCR beta libraries were built with iRepertoire HTBI primers and Arm-PCR of CDR3 regions. TCRdb processed the multiplex PCR reads anew with MiXCR; each CDR3 protein has one entry. This repertoire shows a few hundred thousand distinct CDR3 sequences, 20% to 25% found once; its top ten account for about 27%. The specimen comprised peripheral blood mononuclear cells (PBMCs), sampled when the disease was refractory, from a patient treated with antithyroid drugs. These receptors all come from a woman aged 40-49 years with Graves disease.

In regard to this clonotype: A much larger clone sits a single nucleotide away, making a read error possible. The CDR3 does not close with the conserved phenylalanine or tryptophan, likely indicating a read error. The rearrangement joins TRBV6-1 to TRBJ1-1; 11 bases agree with TRBD1. Germline lookup yields CDR1 MNHNS and CDR2 SASEGT. CDR3 length: 15 residues. J was trimmed by 3 bases and V by 7 bases; bases with no gene match: 7. The CDR3 is CASTPDRGLDTEAFS. CDR3 coding DNA: TGTGCCAGCACCCCGGACAGGGGGCTCGACACTGAAGCTTTCTCT.

This clonotype appeared many times. The genes are TRBV28 and TRBJ2-7; D not resolved. The CDR3 runs 11 residues. V lost 5 bases and J 5 bases, leaving 7 bases between the germline ends. Germline-derived CDR1 and CDR2 are MDHEN and SYDVKM. The CDR3 nucleotides read TGTGCCAGCAGTGGAATCCACGAGCAGTACTTC. Protein: CASSGIHEQYF.

This clonotype was seen more than once but under ten times. This chain joins TRBV29-1 and TRBJ2-2; D remains ambiguous. The germline V gene has CDR1 SQVTM and CDR2 ANQGSEA. With 3 bases removed from V and 3 bases from J, the gap between germline ends came to 8 bases. The CDR3 totals 13 residues. CDR3 nucleotide sequence: TGCAGCGTTGATAGGTCCCACACCGGGGAGCTGTTTTTT. Translated: CSVDRSHTGELFF.

This clonotype was seen at least ten times. The chain combines TRBV2 with TRBJ2-5; perhaps TRBD2 as D (6 bases). Trimming cost V 5 bases and J 5 bases, with 12 bases left between them. Germline lookup yields CDR1 SNHLY and CDR2 FYNNEI. This CDR3 spans 13 amino acids. The chain's CDR3 is CASSLEGGETQYF. CDR3 sequence (DNA): TGTGCCAGCAGTTTGGAGGGTGGGGAGACCCAGTACTTC.

This clonotype was detected many times. This chain joins TRBV15 and TRBJ1-4; D gene unclear. The length of the CDR3 is 17 residues. Deletions cut 1 base from V and 0 bases from J, with 12 bases between. CDR1 is LNHNV and CDR2 is YYDKDF in the germline V gene (reference sequence). In nucleotides, the CDR3 is TGTGCCACCAGCAGAGTTCTCCTGGTTGCAACTAATGAAAAACTGTTTTTT. The encoded protein is CATSRVLLVATNEKLFF.

The chain is built from TRBV14 and TRBJ1-4, with 7 bases aligning to TRBD1. This CDR3 is built from 17 residues. In germline, CDR1 is SGHDN, CDR2 FVKESK. V shed 0 bases, J shed 4 bases, and the junction held 8 bases outside the gene matches. CDR3 DNA sequence: TGTGCCAGCAGCCAAGATCCTCCGGGACAGCTTAATGAAAAACTGTTTTTT. Protein sequence: CASSQDPPGQLNEKLFF. Drawing the rest from reference TRBV14 and TRBJ1-4, the complete variable domain is EAGVTQFPSHSVIEKGQTVTLRCDPISGHDNLYWYRRVMGKEIKFLLHFVKESKQDESGMPNNRFLAERTGGTYSTLKVQPAELEDSGVYFCASSQDPPGQLNEKLFFGSGTQLSVL.

The V gene is TRBV29-1, the J gene TRBJ2-2, with a weak D call TRBD2 (7 bases). V lost 7 bases to trimming and J lost 4 bases, with 13 bases between them. The CDR3 spans 13 residues. Germline V lookup: CDR1 SQVTM, CDR2 ANQGSEA. CDR3 region: CSGRGRRTGELFF. In DNA, the CDR3 is TGCAGCGGGCGGGGGCGACGCACCGGGGAGCTGTTTTTT.

In the case of this clonotype: This likely traces to a read error, being one base from a far larger clone. V usage is TRBV11-2 and J usage is TRBJ2-1, with 9 nucleotides matching TRBD2. The ends lost 5 bases at V and 10 bases at J; junction bases unmatched: 9. In germline, CDR1 is SGHAT, CDR2 FQNNGV. The CDR3 is 14 amino acids. CDR3 in DNA: TGTGCCAGCAGCCTTAGCGGGGGCTCCTACGAGCAGTTCTTC. It is translated as CASSLSGGSYEQFF.

The chain employs TRBV3-1 and TRBJ2-7; D ambiguous. Trimming pared 2 bases from V and 6 bases from J, leaving 8 bases between. The CDR3 sequence is 12 residues long. Germline loops: CDR1 LGHDT, CDR2 YNNKEL (reference sequence). In DNA form, the CDR3 reads TGTGCCAGCAGCCAAAGCGCAGCCGAGCAGTACTTC. Amino acid sequence: CASSQSAAEQYF.

This clonotype showed up many times. The rearrangement links TRBV2 to TRBJ2-7; D gene uncertain. This CDR3 is 12 amino acids long. The V gene's germline CDR1 is SNHLY and CDR2 FYNNEI. V lost 5 bases to trimming and J lost 7 bases, with 12 bases between them. CDR3 amino acids: CASSLKAREQYF. CDR3 sequence (DNA): TGTGCCAGCAGTTTGAAGGCGCGGGAGCAGTACTTC.

The chain is built from TRBV5-1 and TRBJ2-7, with 9 nucleotides matching TRBD1. V was clipped by 0 bases and J by 7 bases; unmatched bases: 5. Germline V CDR1 and CDR2: SGHRS, YFSETQ. The CDR3 loop spans 14 amino acids. CDR3 sequence reads: CASSLGTGGWEQYF. The CDR3 DNA reads as TGCGCCAGCAGCTTGGGAACAGGGGGCTGGGAGCAGTACTTC.

CDR3 protein: CASSELGTDPYEQYF. The CDR3 coding sequence is TGTGCCAGCAGTGAATTGGGGACCGACCCCTACGAGCAGTACTTC. The genes are TRBV6-1 and TRBJ2-7; D possibly matches TRBD1 or TRBD2 (5 bases each). Germline V gene sequence: CDR1 MNHNS, CDR2 SASEGT. The CDR3 spans 15 residues. The germline V and J ends were trimmed by 2 bases and 2 bases, with 13 bases remaining between them.

This clonotype was recorded many times. The chain employs TRBV28 and TRBJ2-7; D may be TRBD1 (5 bases). Trimming left V 5 bases short and J 2 bases short, with 13 bases between. Germline assignment: CDR1 MDHEN and CDR2 SYDVKM. The CDR3 spans 14 residues. Here the CDR3 DNA reads TGTGCCAGCAGTCTTCAGGGAATCCCCTACGAGCAGTACTTC. Its protein is CASSLQGIPYEQYF. Combining the CDR3 with reference TRBV28 and TRBJ2-7 gives the whole variable domain DVKVTQSSRYLVKRTGEKVFLECVQDMDHENMFWYRQDPGLGLRLIYFSYDVKMKEKGDIPEGYSVSREKKERFSLILESASTNQTSMYLCASSLQGIPYEQYFGPGTRLTVT.

This clonotype was counted between two and nine times. The chain employs TRBV12-3 or TRBV12-4 and TRBJ2-1, with D uncertain. The CDR3 spans 13 residues. Trimming removed 3 bases at V and 9 bases at J, with 12 bases between. DNA of the CDR3: TGTGCCAGCAGTTTCCCTCTACTCGGTGAGCAGTTCTTC. Amino acid sequence: CASSFPLLGEQFF.

This clonotype was counted a few times. The chain has TRBV27 and TRBJ2-7, with D maybe TRBD2 (6 bases). The CDR3 is 14 amino acids. In germline, CDR1 is MNHEY, CDR2 SMNVEV (reference sequence). Trimming pared 5 bases from V and 3 bases from J, leaving 14 bases between. The CDR3, as DNA: TGTGCCAGCAGTATGAGCGGGTTCGACTACGAGCAGTACTTC. This gives the protein CASSMSGFDYEQYF.

As for this clonotype: One end of the junction fails to match germline, which may point to a read error. The rearrangement uses TRBV7-8 and TRBJ2-5, with D perhaps matching TRBD2 (6 bases). This CDR3 is 16 amino acids long. Germline-derived CDR1 and CDR2 are SGHVS and FQNEAQ. CDR3 nucleotide sequence: TGTGCCTGCAGCTTAGGACTGCGGGACCATAGGGAGACCCAGTACTTC. This gives the protein CACSLGLRDHRETQYF.

This clonotype has only a few counts. The rearrangement joins TRBV5-5 to TRBJ2-2, with D perhaps given as TRBD1 or TRBD2 (5 bases each). V lost 4 bases and J lost 5, with 15 bases in between. The CDR3 extends over 15 amino acids. Germline values: CDR1 SGHKS, CDR2 YYEKEE (reference sequence). The CDR3 DNA follows: TGTGCCAGCAGCCACTACGGGGCCGGGACCGGGGAGCTGTTTTTT. Translating it yields CASSHYGAGTGELFF.

This clonotype appeared many times. The V and J genes are TRBV6-9 and TRBJ2-5; D unresolved. V was cut by 3 bases and J by 0 bases, with 8 bases left in between. CDR1 is MNHGY, CDR2 SVAAGI, per germline. There are 14 residues in the CDR3. As DNA, the CDR3 is TGTGCCAGCAGTTACCCAGGCAACCAAGAGACCCAGTACTTC. As protein: CASSYPGNQETQYF.

This clonotype was seen many times. The V gene is TRBV12-3 or TRBV12-4, the J gene TRBJ2-5; 7 bases map to TRBD1. Unmatched junction bases numbered 11, after V lost 6 bases and J lost 13 bases. The CDR3 is 12 residues long. CDR3 loop: CASSRDSWPVYF. CDR3 nucleotides: TGTGCCAGCAGCCGGGACAGTTGGCCTGTGTACTTC.